Listed below are T cell receptor beta chains from one sample, sequenced in a study of OX40 agonist ivuxolimab in advanced cancers. Measured with immunoSEQ multiplex PCR; TCRdb has only the in-frame clones, and not every one. The table lists approximately 92,000 clones, roughly 95% of them singletons. The specimen was CD4+ or CD8+ T cells sorted from blood, collected in a trial of the OX40 agonist ivuxolimab. The origin of the receptors is an adult with an advanced solid tumor such as melanoma, head and neck, liver or kidney cancer. Both conserved end residues are part of each CDR3. Fields, in order: clone size, D gene, V gene, J gene, CDR3 DNA, CDR3 protein. A D gene is named only where the DNA matches it firmly. Expanded clones get a size class; other rows say once, few or many, or leave the size out.

clone_size: -; d_call: -; v_call: TRBV11-2; j_call: TRBJ1-6; cdr3_nt: TGTGCCAGCAGCTTAACTAATTCACCCCTCCACTTT; cdr3_aa: CASSLTNSPLHF
clone_size: -; d_call: TRBD1; v_call: TRBV29-1; j_call: TRBJ2-4; cdr3_nt: TGCAGCGTGAAACGACAGGGAGCCAAAAACATTCAGTACTTC; cdr3_aa: CSVKRQGAKNIQYF
clone_size: -; d_call: TRBD2; v_call: TRBV7-9; j_call: TRBJ2-1; cdr3_nt: TGTGCCAGCAGCCAGATGAGCGGGAGCTCCTACAATGAGCAGTTCTTC; cdr3_aa: CASSQMSGSSYNEQFF
clone_size: -; d_call: -; v_call: TRBV7-9; j_call: TRBJ2-5; cdr3_nt: TGTGCCAGCAGCCATCGCAACCAAGAGACCCAGTACTTC; cdr3_aa: CASSHRNQETQYF
clone_size: -; d_call: -; v_call: TRBV10-3; j_call: TRBJ2-5; cdr3_nt: TGTGCCATCAGTACTGGAGGGGGGCCCGAGACCCAGTACTTC; cdr3_aa: CAISTGGGPETQYF
clone_size: -; d_call: -; v_call: TRBV7-8; j_call: TRBJ2-2; cdr3_nt: TGTGCCAGCAGCTTGGTGCTGGCCGCGTCGAACACCGGGGAGCTGTTTTTT; cdr3_aa: CASSLVLAASNTGELFF
clone_size: -; d_call: -; v_call: TRBV4-1; j_call: TRBJ1-6; cdr3_nt: TGCGCCAGCAGCCTGAAGGGGAATAATTCACCCCTCCACTTT; cdr3_aa: CASSLKGNNSPLHF
clone_size: -; d_call: -; v_call: TRBV30; j_call: TRBJ2-5; cdr3_nt: TGTGCCTGGAGCTCTGGACAGTTGGGGACCCAGTACTTC; cdr3_aa: CAWSSGQLGTQYF
clone_size: -; d_call: -; v_call: TRBV5-8; j_call: TRBJ2-6; cdr3_nt: TGTGCCAGCAGCTACGGACTTCATGGGGCCAACGTCCTGACTTTC; cdr3_aa: CASSYGLHGANVLTF
clone_size: -; d_call: -; v_call: TRBV28; j_call: TRBJ1-1; cdr3_nt: TGTGCCAGCAGTTTCGGGTTCAGAATTGATCTAATCAACACTGAAGCTTTCTTT; cdr3_aa: CASSFGFRIDLINTEAFF
clone_size: -; d_call: -; v_call: TRBV7-9; j_call: TRBJ2-5; cdr3_nt: TGTGCCAGCAGCTCCAGACAGTACCAAGAGACCCAGTACTTC; cdr3_aa: CASSSRQYQETQYF
clone_size: few; d_call: -; v_call: TRBV7-2; j_call: TRBJ1-1; cdr3_nt: TGTGCCAGCAGCTGGGGGTATACCACTGAAGCTTTCTTT; cdr3_aa: CASSWGYTTEAFF
clone_size: -; d_call: -; v_call: TRBV7-6; j_call: TRBJ2-2; cdr3_nt: TGTGCCAGCAGCTTAGAACGGGAAAGGGCCGGGGAGCTGTTTTTT; cdr3_aa: CASSLERERAGELFF
clone_size: -; d_call: -; v_call: TRBV6-1; j_call: TRBJ2-7; cdr3_nt: TGTGCCAGCAGTGATATCTGGACAGATACCTACGAGCAGTACTTC; cdr3_aa: CASSDIWTDTYEQYF
clone_size: -; d_call: -; v_call: TRBV19; j_call: TRBJ2-1; cdr3_nt: TGTGCCAGTAGTCCCGGGGCCTGGGATGAGCAGTTCTTC; cdr3_aa: CASSPGAWDEQFF
clone_size: -; d_call: -; v_call: TRBV27; j_call: TRBJ1-1; cdr3_nt: TGTGCCAGCAGTAATCCGGGGGGGCTGAACACTGAAGCTTTCTTT; cdr3_aa: CASSNPGGLNTEAFF
clone_size: -; d_call: -; v_call: TRBV14; j_call: TRBJ2-7; cdr3_nt: TGTGCCAGCAGCCAAGATCTAGGACGCCACTACGAGCAGTACTTC; cdr3_aa: CASSQDLGRHYEQYF
clone_size: once; d_call: -; v_call: TRBV4-1; j_call: TRBJ2-7; cdr3_nt: TGCGCCAGCAGCCAGGACTTCAGGGAGGTCATCTACGAGCAGTACTTC; cdr3_aa: CASSQDFREVIYEQYF
clone_size: -; d_call: TRBD1; v_call: TRBV19; j_call: TRBJ2-7; cdr3_nt: TGTGCCAGTAGTATGGGACAGGGGTACCACGAGCAGTACTTC; cdr3_aa: CASSMGQGYHEQYF
clone_size: once; d_call: TRBD2; v_call: TRBV19; j_call: TRBJ2-1; cdr3_nt: TGTGCCAGTAGTGTAGGGCGGGGGGGCTTCGAAGGCGATGAGCAGTTCTTC; cdr3_aa: CASSVGRGGFEGDEQFF
clone_size: -; d_call: -; v_call: TRBV28; j_call: TRBJ1-1; cdr3_nt: TGTGCCAGCAGTTTAGAGCGGTTGAACACTGAAGCTTTCTTT; cdr3_aa: CASSLERLNTEAFF
clone_size: -; d_call: -; v_call: TRBV9; j_call: TRBJ2-3; cdr3_nt: TGTGCCAGCAGCGTGGAGGGGTCCTCCACAGATACGCAGTATTTT; cdr3_aa: CASSVEGSSTDTQYF
clone_size: -; d_call: TRBD1; v_call: TRBV19; j_call: TRBJ1-5; cdr3_nt: TGTGCCAGTAGTATCACAGGGGAGTATAGCAATCAGCCCCAGCATTTT; cdr3_aa: CASSITGEYSNQPQHF
clone_size: -; d_call: TRBD2; v_call: TRBV5-1; j_call: TRBJ2-7; cdr3_nt: TGCGCCAGCAGCTTGCGCGGGGGTCGCGAGCAGTACTTC; cdr3_aa: CASSLRGGREQYF
clone_size: -; d_call: -; v_call: TRBV11-2; j_call: TRBJ2-2; cdr3_nt: TGTGCCAGCCTAGAGGGGACGGGAGTTCTCGCCGGGGAGCTGTTTTTT; cdr3_aa: CASLEGTGVLAGELFF
clone_size: -; d_call: -; v_call: TRBV19; j_call: TRBJ2-3; cdr3_nt: TGTGCCAGTAGTATAGTAGGGTCCACAGATACGCAGTATTTT; cdr3_aa: CASSIVGSTDTQYF
clone_size: -; d_call: TRBD2; v_call: TRBV9; j_call: TRBJ2-3; cdr3_nt: TGTGCCAGCAGCGTAGCGGGGGGGTTAGATACGCAGTATTTT; cdr3_aa: CASSVAGGLDTQYF
clone_size: -; d_call: -; v_call: TRBV5-6; j_call: TRBJ2-5; cdr3_nt: TGTGCCAGCAGCTTGGCCCTTTTGGAGACCCAGTACTTC; cdr3_aa: CASSLALLETQYF
clone_size: -; d_call: TRBD1; v_call: TRBV14; j_call: TRBJ1-2; cdr3_nt: TGTGCCAGCGCACAGGGGCCTAACTATGGCTACACCTTC; cdr3_aa: CASAQGPNYGYTF
clone_size: -; d_call: -; v_call: TRBV7-9; j_call: TRBJ1-1; cdr3_nt: TGTGCCAGCAGGGATAGTGCGGCTGAAGCTTTCTTT; cdr3_aa: CASRDSAAEAFF
clone_size: -; d_call: TRBD1; v_call: TRBV7-9; j_call: TRBJ1-4; cdr3_nt: TGTGCCAGCAGTCGGACAGGGGATAAGTTGAATGAAAAACTGTTTTTT; cdr3_aa: CASSRTGDKLNEKLFF
clone_size: -; d_call: TRBD1; v_call: TRBV19; j_call: TRBJ1-3; cdr3_nt: TGTGCCAGTAGTACTACAGGGGCTCGGGAAGGAAACACCATATATTTT; cdr3_aa: CASSTTGAREGNTIYF
clone_size: -; d_call: TRBD1; v_call: TRBV5-1; j_call: TRBJ1-1; cdr3_nt: TGCGCCAGCAGCGTAACTCAGGGGGCTGGCAACACTGAAGCTTTCTTT; cdr3_aa: CASSVTQGAGNTEAFF
clone_size: -; d_call: -; v_call: TRBV7-2; j_call: TRBJ2-4; cdr3_nt: TGTGCCAGCAGCCCAGGCAACATTCAGTACTTC; cdr3_aa: CASSPGNIQYF
clone_size: -; d_call: -; v_call: TRBV7-3; j_call: TRBJ2-7; cdr3_nt: TGTGCCAGCAGCTTAGGGGGTCACGCAGGGGACGAGCAGTACTTC; cdr3_aa: CASSLGGHAGDEQYF
clone_size: -; d_call: -; v_call: TRBV27; j_call: TRBJ2-5; cdr3_nt: TGTGCCAGCAGTTCGCTTCTGTCGGGGTTGGAGACCCAGTACTTC; cdr3_aa: CASSSLLSGLETQYF
clone_size: -; d_call: -; v_call: TRBV7-3; j_call: TRBJ2-7; cdr3_nt: TGTGCCAGCAGCGACGGGGACCTCTACGAGCAGTACTTC; cdr3_aa: CASSDGDLYEQYF
clone_size: -; d_call: -; v_call: TRBV7-9; j_call: TRBJ2-2; cdr3_nt: TGTGCCAGCAGCTCGACCCGGACCAGTAACACCGGGGAGCTGTTTTTT; cdr3_aa: CASSSTRTSNTGELFF
clone_size: -; d_call: -; v_call: TRBV7-3; j_call: TRBJ1-1; cdr3_nt: TGTGCCAGCAGCTTAAATATGGGCCGCGGGACTGAAGCTTTCTTT; cdr3_aa: CASSLNMGRGTEAFF
clone_size: -; d_call: -; v_call: TRBV29-1; j_call: TRBJ2-3; cdr3_nt: TGCAGCGTCACTCCCGGGACCGAGCAGTATTTT; cdr3_aa: CSVTPGTEQYF
clone_size: -; d_call: -; v_call: TRBV7-6; j_call: TRBJ2-2; cdr3_nt: TGTGCCAGCAGCTCACCGGGCCCCGGGGCCGGGGAGCTGTTTTTT; cdr3_aa: CASSSPGPGAGELFF
clone_size: -; d_call: -; v_call: TRBV7-9; j_call: TRBJ2-3; cdr3_nt: TGTGCCAGCAGCCCGACCTTTGGAGCCACAGATACGCAGTATTTT; cdr3_aa: CASSPTFGATDTQYF
clone_size: -; d_call: -; v_call: TRBV5-4; j_call: TRBJ2-5; cdr3_nt: TGTGCCAGCAGCCCGGGGGAGACCCAGTACTTC; cdr3_aa: CASSPGETQYF
clone_size: -; d_call: -; v_call: TRBV6-4; j_call: TRBJ1-2; cdr3_nt: TGTGCCAGCAGTGACTCGAAGGGGCGGCAGGTTGCTAACTATGGCTACACCTTC; cdr3_aa: CASSDSKGRQVANYGYTF
clone_size: -; d_call: -; v_call: TRBV4-1; j_call: TRBJ2-2; cdr3_nt: TGCGCCAGCAGCCATGCGGACGCCACCGGGGAGCTGTTTTTT; cdr3_aa: CASSHADATGELFF
clone_size: -; d_call: -; v_call: TRBV28; j_call: TRBJ2-2; cdr3_nt: TGTGCCAGCAGTTTTAGGGGCGGGACCGGGGAGCTGTTTTTT; cdr3_aa: CASSFRGGTGELFF
clone_size: -; d_call: -; v_call: TRBV6-5; j_call: TRBJ1-2; cdr3_nt: TGTGCCAGCAGCCCTACAGAGAACTATGGCTACACCTTC; cdr3_aa: CASSPTENYGYTF
clone_size: -; d_call: TRBD1; v_call: TRBV7-9; j_call: TRBJ2-3; cdr3_nt: TGTGCCAGCATCCTCGACAGGGATAGCACAGATACGCAGTATTTT; cdr3_aa: CASILDRDSTDTQYF
clone_size: few; d_call: -; v_call: TRBV2; j_call: TRBJ1-6; cdr3_nt: TGTGCCAGCCAGGGTCGGCGTTCCTATAATTCACCCCTCCACTTT; cdr3_aa: CASQGRRSYNSPLHF
clone_size: -; d_call: -; v_call: TRBV15; j_call: TRBJ2-7; cdr3_nt: TGTGCCACCAGCAGCGTCCCTGGCGCTACCTACGAGCAGTACTTC; cdr3_aa: CATSSVPGATYEQYF
clone_size: -; d_call: -; v_call: TRBV9; j_call: TRBJ2-4; cdr3_nt: TGTGCCAGCAGCGAGACCGGGTCAAATGTTAACATTCAGTACTTC; cdr3_aa: CASSETGSNVNIQYF